This T cell receptor beta chain was obtained from a study of cytomegalovirus exposure and HLA in healthy donors. Whole-study findings and limits: TCR beta sequences numbering roughly 18,000 were associated with HLA alleles at 0.05 false discovery rate in a later analysis. Being productive about 87% or about 30% of the time was typical of most TCR beta V segments in an earlier analysis.

To note about this clone: What it binds is unknown.

PCR employed 60 Vbeta and 13 Jbeta primers. Assay used: immunoSEQ multiplex PCR; TCRdb lists only in-frame clones, some missing. The data hold over 60,000 clones, with around 75% observed a single time. The sample taken for sequencing was PBMCs. The clonotype was recovered from a woman aged 25 to 39 in good health and CMV-seropositive.

CDR3 coding DNA: TGTGCCAGCAGGACAGGGGGACTAGCCAAAAACATTCAGTACTTC. It codes for CASRTGGLAKNIQYF. This chain links TRBV2 with TRBJ2-4, with 9 bases matching TRBD1. Unmatched junction bases numbered 3, after V lost 6 bases and J lost 0 bases. Germline loops: CDR1 SNHLY, CDR2 FYNNEI. The CDR3 loop spans 15 amino acids.